In this sample, the clone carrying this T cell receptor (beta chain) turned up a few times. This CDR3 region has 14 residues. The V end lost 2 bases, the J end lost 8 bases, and 15 bases lay between the germline ends. Germline CDR1 is MNHEY and CDR2 is SVGAGI. The entry originates in a study of blood T cell repertoires in COVID-19. About the research overall: Samples came from the United States, Italy and Spain, spanning acute and convalescent COVID-19. The cDNA or gDNA used as material had been derived from T cells, B-cell-depleted T cells, or PBMCs.

Measured with immunoSEQ multiplex PCR; TCRdb has only the in-frame clones, and not every one. The table has approximately 100,000 clones, 70% to 85% seen once; the top ten hold 10%. This chain joins TRBV6-5 and TRBJ1-2; weak D call: TRBD1 (6 bases). The sample consisted of peripheral blood. The sequence derives from a man in his 70s with acute or convalescent COVID-19. The CDR3 sequence: CASSYPDREGGYTF. The CDR3 DNA sequence: TGTGCCAGCAGTTACCCGGACAGAGAAGGAGGCTACACCTTC.